This entry concerns a single T cell receptor beta chain. These data belong to a study of tumor-infiltrating lymphocytes in localized non-small cell lung cancer. Trimming took 5 bases from V and 2 from J, leaving 12 bases between them. The CDR3 is made up of 14 amino acids. CDR1 is GTSNPN and CDR2 is SVGIG in the germline V gene (reference sequence). Only in-frame clones appear in the TCRdb table, and some are missing; sequencing was by immunoSEQ multiplex PCR. Of some 22,000 clones detected, over 70% appear once; the ten largest clones hold roughly 3.5%. The chain joins TRBV30 to TRBJ1-4; possible D gene TRBD1, 5 bases. The TCR was taken from a human donor with non-small cell lung cancer. Material: lung tumor tissue. CDR3 DNA sequence: TGTGCCTGGGGTCGGGGGGGGACTAATGAAAAACTGTTTTTT. Its translation: CAWGRGGTNEKLFF.